This T cell receptor beta chain emerged from a study of regulatory and conventional T cells in RAG deficiency. Study conclusions and caveats: Other subsets showed roughly 10-fold reductions, but Treg unique TCR beta sequences fell 95 to 100-fold in these patients. Omenn patients showed >90% Treg-Tconv overlap and shorter CDR3 lengths. Shannon entropy fell and Simpson indices rose in RAG-deficient patients.

Profiling relied on immunoSEQ multiplex PCR, and the TCRdb table lists in-frame clones only, not all of them. The sample has 750 to 1,000 clones, around 81% seen once. The germline V gene has CDR1 MNHEY and CDR2 SMNVEV (reference sequence). V lost 3 bases, J lost 1 base, and 26 bases stayed unmatched. This CDR3 is built from 22 residues. This clone was recorded only once. What it binds is not known. The V call is TRBV27, the J call TRBJ2-5, with 7 bases aligning to TRBD1. The sequenced sample was CD8+ T cells sorted from blood. The TCR was taken from a human donor with RAG deficiency presenting as severe combined immunodeficiency. Here the CDR3 DNA reads TGTGCCAGCAGTTTGGCTTATTATTTATACCCGTCGGCAGGGGGTACCCAAGAGACCCAGTACTTC. Its protein product is CASSLAYYLYPSAGGTQETQYF.